This TCR beta chain was captured in a study of cytomegalovirus exposure and HLA in healthy donors. With V trimmed by 5 bases and J by 3 bases, 4 bases remained unmatched. The length of the CDR3 is 13 residues. CDR1 and CDR2 (germline): PRHDT, FYEKMQ (reference sequence). It was with 60 Vbeta and 13 Jbeta primers that the PCR ran. Profiled with immunoSEQ multiplex PCR; TCRdb holds only in-frame clones, not every one. The profile shows under 150,000 clones, 70% to 80% of them singletons. Sequencing was done on a sample of PBMCs. The clonotype originates from a female donor in good health and CMV-seropositive. The chain recombines TRBV13 with TRBJ2-7; 7 nucleotides agree with TRBD2. The CDR3 is CASSPPGGYEQYF. CDR3 DNA: TGTGCCAGCAGCCCGCCGGGGGGCTACGAGCAGTACTTC.